This T cell receptor (beta chain) emerged from a study of STAT3 mutations in large granular lymphocyte leukemia. Study results and limitations: At least one immunodominant TCR beta clonotype appeared in every T-cell large granular lymphocyte leukemia patient. Differing intervals and regimens complicate linking therapy response to clone burden. All newly emerging clones after therapy were STAT3 wild type.

TCRbeta libraries averaged about 40,773 productive templates per sample. The table came from immunoSEQ multiplex PCR; TCRdb's copy has only in-frame clones and leaves some out. The sample includes fewer than 4,500 clones, 65% to 75% seen only once; the top ten take under 35%. This clone was picked up one time. Its target is not known. The trim removed 2 bases at V and 5 bases at J, leaving 12 bases unmatched. Germline CDR1 reads MNHEY; CDR2 reads SMNVEV (reference sequence). CDR3 length: 17 amino acids. The J gene is TRBJ2-7, the V gene TRBV27, with TRBD2 matching over 10 bases. Sequences were obtained from peripheral blood mononuclear cells. This TCR was sampled from a man aged 60 to 75 with T-cell large granular lymphocyte leukemia. Some clones in this sample may be carry-over from other donors' samples. In DNA, the CDR3 is TGTGCCAGCAGTTTAAGCGGGAGGGCCGTTATTAGCGACGAGCAGTACTTC. Encoded protein: CASSLSGRAVISDEQYF.